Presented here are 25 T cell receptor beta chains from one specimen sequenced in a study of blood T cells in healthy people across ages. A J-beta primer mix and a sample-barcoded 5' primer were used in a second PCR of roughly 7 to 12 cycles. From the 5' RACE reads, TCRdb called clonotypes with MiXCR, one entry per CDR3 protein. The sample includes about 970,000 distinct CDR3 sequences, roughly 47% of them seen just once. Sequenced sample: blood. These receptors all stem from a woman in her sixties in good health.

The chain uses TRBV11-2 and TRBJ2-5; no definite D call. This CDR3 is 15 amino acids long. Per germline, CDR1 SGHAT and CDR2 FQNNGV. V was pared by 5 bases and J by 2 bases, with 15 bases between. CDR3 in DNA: TGTGCCAGCAGCCCCGGCACAGTTGAGCAAGAGACCCAGTACTTC. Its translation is CASSPGTVEQETQYF.

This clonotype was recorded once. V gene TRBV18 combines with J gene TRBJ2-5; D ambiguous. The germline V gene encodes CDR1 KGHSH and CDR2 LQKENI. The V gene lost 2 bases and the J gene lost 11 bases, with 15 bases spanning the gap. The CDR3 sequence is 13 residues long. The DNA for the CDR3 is TGTGCCAGCTCACCAGAACCTGGGTTGGAGCAGTACTTC. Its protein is CASSPEPGLEQYF.

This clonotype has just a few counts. The CDR3 DNA is TGTGCCAGCAGCCCGTCCTGGGTCACAGATACGCAGTATTTT. This codes for CASSPSWVTDTQYF. The gene calls are TRBV11-2 and TRBJ2-3; unclear D gene. CDR1 SGHAT and CDR2 FQNNGV come from the germline V gene. CDR3 size: 14 residues. V was clipped by 5 bases and J by 2 bases, with 11 bases between them.

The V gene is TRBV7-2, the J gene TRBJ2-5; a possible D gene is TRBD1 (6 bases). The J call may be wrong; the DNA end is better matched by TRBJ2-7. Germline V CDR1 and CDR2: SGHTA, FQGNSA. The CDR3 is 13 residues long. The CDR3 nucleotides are TGTGCCAGCAGCTTAGAGAGACAGGACGAGCAGTACTTC. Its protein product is CASSLERQDEQYF.

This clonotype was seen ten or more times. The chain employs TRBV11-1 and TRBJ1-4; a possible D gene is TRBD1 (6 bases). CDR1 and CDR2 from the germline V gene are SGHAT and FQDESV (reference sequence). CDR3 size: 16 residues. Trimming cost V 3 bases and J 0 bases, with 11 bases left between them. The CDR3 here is CASSFTGGATNEKLFF. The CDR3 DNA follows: TGTGCCAGCAGCTTCACCGGGGGCGCAACTAATGAAAAACTGTTTTTT.

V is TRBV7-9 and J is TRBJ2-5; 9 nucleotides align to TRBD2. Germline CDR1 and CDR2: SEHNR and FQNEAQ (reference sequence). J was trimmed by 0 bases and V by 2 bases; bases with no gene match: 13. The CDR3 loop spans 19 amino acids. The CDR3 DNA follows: TGTGCCAGCAGCTTAAGGGAGTTCGTGGCGGGAGGGTACCAAGAGACCCAGTACTTC. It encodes CASSLREFVAGGYQETQYF.

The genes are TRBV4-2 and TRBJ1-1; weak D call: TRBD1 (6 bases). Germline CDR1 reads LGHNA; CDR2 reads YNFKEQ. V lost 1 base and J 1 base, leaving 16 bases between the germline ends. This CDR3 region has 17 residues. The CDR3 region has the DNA TGTGCCAGCAGCCAAGTAGGGCAGGGGATGGGGAACACTGAAGCTTTCTTT. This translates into CASSQVGQGMGNTEAFF.

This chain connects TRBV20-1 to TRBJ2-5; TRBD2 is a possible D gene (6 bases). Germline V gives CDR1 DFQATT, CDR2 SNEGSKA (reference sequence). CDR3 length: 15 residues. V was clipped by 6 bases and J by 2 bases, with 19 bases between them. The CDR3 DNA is TGCAGTGCCACGGGGTGGGCGGGACCTCAAGAGACCCAGTACTTC. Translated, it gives CSATGWAGPQETQYF.

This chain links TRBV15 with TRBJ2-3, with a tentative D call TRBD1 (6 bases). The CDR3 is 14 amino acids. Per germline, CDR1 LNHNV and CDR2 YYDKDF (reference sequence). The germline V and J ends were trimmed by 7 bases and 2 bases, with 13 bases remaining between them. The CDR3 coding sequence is TGTGCCACCAAAAGAGGGGGAAACACAGATACGCAGTATTTT. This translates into CATKRGGNTDTQYF.

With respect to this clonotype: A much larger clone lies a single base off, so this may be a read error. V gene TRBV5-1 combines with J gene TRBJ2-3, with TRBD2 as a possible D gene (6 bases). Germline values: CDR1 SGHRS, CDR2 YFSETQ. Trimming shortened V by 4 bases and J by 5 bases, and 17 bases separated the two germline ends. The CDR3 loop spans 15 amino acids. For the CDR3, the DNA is TGCGCCAGCAGCCACGGGGGAGGTTCTGGAGATACGCAGTATTTT. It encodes CASSHGGGSGDTQYF.

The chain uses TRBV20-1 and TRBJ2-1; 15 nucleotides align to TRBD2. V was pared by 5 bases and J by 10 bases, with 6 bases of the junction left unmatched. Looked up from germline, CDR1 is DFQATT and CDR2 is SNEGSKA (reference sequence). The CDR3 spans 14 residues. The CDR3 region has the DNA TGCAGTGCTGCCCCGGGACTAGCGGGAGGAGAGCAGTTCTTC. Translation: CSAAPGLAGGEQFF.

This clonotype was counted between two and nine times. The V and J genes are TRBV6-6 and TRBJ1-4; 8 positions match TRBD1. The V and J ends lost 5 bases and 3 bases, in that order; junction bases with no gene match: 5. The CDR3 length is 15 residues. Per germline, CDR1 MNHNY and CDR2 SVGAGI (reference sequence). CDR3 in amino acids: CASSTGQASNEKLFF. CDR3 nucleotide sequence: TGTGCCAGCAGTACGGGACAGGCATCTAATGAAAAACTGTTTTTT.

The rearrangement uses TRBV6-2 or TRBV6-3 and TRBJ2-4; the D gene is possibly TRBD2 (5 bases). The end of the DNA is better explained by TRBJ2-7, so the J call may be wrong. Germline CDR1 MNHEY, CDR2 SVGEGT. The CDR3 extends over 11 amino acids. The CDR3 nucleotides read TGTGCCAGCAGACTAGTCTACGAGCAGTACTTC. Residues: CASRLVYEQYF.

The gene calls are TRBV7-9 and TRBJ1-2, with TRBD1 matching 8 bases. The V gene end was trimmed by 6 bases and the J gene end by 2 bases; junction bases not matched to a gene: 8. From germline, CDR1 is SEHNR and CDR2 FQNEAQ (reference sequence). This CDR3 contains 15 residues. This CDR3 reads CASSQPGQENYGYTF. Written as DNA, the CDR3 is TGTGCCAGCAGTCAGCCGGGACAGGAGAACTATGGCTACACCTTC.

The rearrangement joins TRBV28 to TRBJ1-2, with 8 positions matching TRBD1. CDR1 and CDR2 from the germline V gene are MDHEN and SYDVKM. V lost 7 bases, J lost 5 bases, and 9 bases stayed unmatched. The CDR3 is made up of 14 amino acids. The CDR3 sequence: CASNDRGRGYGYTF. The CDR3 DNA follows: TGTGCCAGCAACGACAGGGGACGAGGGTATGGCTACACCTTC.

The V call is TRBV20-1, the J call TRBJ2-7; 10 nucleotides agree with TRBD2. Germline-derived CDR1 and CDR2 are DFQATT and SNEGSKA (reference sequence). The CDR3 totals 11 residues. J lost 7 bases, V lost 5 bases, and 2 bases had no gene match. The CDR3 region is CSALGLAEQYF. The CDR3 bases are TGCAGTGCTCTGGGACTAGCGGAGCAGTACTTC.

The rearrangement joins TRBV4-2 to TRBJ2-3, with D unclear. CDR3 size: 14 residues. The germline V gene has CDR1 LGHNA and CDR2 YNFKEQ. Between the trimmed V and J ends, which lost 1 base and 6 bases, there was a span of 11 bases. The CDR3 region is CASSQGTNGDTQYF. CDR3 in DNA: TGTGCCAGCAGCCAAGGCACGAACGGGGATACGCAGTATTTT.

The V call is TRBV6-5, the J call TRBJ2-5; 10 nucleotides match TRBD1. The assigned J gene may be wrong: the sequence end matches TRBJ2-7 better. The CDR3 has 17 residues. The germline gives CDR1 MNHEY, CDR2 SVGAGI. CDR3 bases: TGTGCCAGCAGTTACGCCTACCCGGGACAGGGGAAATACGAGCAGTACTTC. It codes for CASSYAYPGQGKYEQYF.

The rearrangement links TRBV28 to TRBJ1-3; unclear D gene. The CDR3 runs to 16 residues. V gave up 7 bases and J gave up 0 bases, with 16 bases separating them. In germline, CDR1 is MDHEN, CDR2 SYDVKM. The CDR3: CASNRAGSSSGNTIYF. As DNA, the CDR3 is TGTGCCAGCAACCGGGCAGGTTCAAGCTCTGGAAACACCATATATTTT.

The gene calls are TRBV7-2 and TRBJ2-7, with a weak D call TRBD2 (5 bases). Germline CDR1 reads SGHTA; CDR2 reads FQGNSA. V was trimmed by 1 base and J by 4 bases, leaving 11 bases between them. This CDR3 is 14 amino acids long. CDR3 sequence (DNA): TGTGCCAGCAGCTTAGGGGCGGGTGATTACGAGCAGTACTTC. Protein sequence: CASSLGAGDYEQYF.

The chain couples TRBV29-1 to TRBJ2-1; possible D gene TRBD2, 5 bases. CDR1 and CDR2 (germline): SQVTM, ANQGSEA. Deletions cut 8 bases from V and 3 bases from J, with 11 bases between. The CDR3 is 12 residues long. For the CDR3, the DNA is TGCAGCATACTAGGGTACTACAATGAGCAGTTCTTC. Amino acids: CSILGYYNEQFF.

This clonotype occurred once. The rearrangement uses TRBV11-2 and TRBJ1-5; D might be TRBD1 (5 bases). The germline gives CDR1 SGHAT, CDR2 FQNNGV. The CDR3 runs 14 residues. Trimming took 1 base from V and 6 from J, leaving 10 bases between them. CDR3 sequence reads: CASSLVQGTQPQHF. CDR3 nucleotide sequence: TGTGCCAGCAGCTTAGTCCAGGGAACTCAGCCCCAGCATTTT.

This CDR3 reads CASSQGASGDTQYF. The DNA for the CDR3 is TGTGCCAGCTCACAGGGGGCGAGTGGAGATACGCAGTATTTT. This chain connects TRBV18 to TRBJ2-3; 7 bases line up with TRBD1. Per the germline V gene, CDR1 is KGHSH and CDR2 is LQKENI. The CDR3 consists of 14 residues. After removal of 4 bases from V and 5 bases from J, the junction contained 6 bases not matched to a gene.

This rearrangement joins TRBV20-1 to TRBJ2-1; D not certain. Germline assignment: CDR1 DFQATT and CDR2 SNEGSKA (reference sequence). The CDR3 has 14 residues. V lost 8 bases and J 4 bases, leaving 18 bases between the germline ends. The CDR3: CSISRWGSYNEQFF. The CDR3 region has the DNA TGCAGTATTAGCCGTTGGGGTTCATACAATGAGCAGTTCTTC.

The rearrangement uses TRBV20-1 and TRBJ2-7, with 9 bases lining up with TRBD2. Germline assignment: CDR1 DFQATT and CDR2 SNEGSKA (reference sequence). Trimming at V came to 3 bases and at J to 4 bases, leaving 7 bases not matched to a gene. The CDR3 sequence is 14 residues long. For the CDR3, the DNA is TGCAGTGCTAGGTCTAGCGGGGACACATACGAGCAGTACTTC. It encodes CSARSSGDTYEQYF.